This T cell receptor beta chain was profiled in a study of blood T cells in healthy people across ages. Sample donors were healthy Caucasian individuals that came from Russia, aged about 6 to 95. Samples had at least 6 million PBMCs isolated from them. The total RNA that was extracted per sample amounted to at least 5 micrograms. The V segment lost 8 bases and the J segment 3 bases; nucleotides outside the gene matches: 9. The germline CDR1 and CDR2 sequences are LNHNV and YYDKDF (reference sequence). This CDR3 has 15 residues. This clonotype was seen a handful of times. Its antigen is currently unknown. Regarding the study as a whole: A roughly linear fall in TCR beta diversity per million T cells was seen with increasing age.

A second PCR, run for about 6 to 12 cycles, used a sample-barcoded 5' primer plus a J-beta primer mix. TCRdb fed the 5' RACE reads into MiXCR, producing one record per CDR3 protein. The repertoire includes approximately 800,000 distinct CDR3 sequences, 35% to 60% of them detected once, and less than 20% sits in the top ten. The genes are TRBV15 and TRBJ2-5; 10 positions agree with TRBD1. The sequenced sample consisted of blood. This TCR was sampled from an older man in good health. CDR3 coding DNA: TGTGCCACCTCCGGGACAGGGGCGAGGGAAGAGACCCAGTACTTC. Translated, it gives CATSGTGAREETQYF.